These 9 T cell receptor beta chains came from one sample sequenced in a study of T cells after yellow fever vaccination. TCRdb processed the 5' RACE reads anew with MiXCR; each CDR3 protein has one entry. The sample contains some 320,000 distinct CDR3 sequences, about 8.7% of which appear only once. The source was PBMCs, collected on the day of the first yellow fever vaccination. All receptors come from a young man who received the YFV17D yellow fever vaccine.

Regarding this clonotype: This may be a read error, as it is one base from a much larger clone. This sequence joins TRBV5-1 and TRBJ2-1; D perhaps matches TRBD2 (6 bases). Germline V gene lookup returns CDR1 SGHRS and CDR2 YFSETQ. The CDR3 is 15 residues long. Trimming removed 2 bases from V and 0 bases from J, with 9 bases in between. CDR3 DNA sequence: TGCGCCAGCAGCTTTGTGCGGGGCTCCTACAATGAGCAGTTCTTC. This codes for CASSFVRGSYNEQFF.

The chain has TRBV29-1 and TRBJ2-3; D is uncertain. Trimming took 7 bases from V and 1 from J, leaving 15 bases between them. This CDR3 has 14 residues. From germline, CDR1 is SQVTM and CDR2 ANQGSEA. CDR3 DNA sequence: TGCAGCGCCGGCCTGTCTAGGGGCACAGATACGCAGTATTTT. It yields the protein CSAGLSRGTDTQYF.

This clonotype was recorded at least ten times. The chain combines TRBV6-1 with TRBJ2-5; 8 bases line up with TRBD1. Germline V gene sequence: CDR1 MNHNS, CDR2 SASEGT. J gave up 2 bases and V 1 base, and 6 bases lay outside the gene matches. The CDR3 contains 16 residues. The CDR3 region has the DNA TGTGCCAGCAGTGAAGGGGGGACAGGTCCTCAAGAGACCCAGTACTTC. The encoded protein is CASSEGGTGPQETQYF.

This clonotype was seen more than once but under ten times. Here the CDR3 DNA reads TGTGCCAGCAGCTTAGAGTACGGGATTCAGTTCTTC. As protein: CASSLEYGIQFF. The V and J genes are TRBV7-2 and TRBJ2-1; D is perhaps TRBD2 (5 bases). The CDR3 is 12 amino acids. The V end lost 1 base, the J end lost 13 bases, and 11 bases lay between the germline ends. Germline CDR1 SGHTA, CDR2 FQGNSA.

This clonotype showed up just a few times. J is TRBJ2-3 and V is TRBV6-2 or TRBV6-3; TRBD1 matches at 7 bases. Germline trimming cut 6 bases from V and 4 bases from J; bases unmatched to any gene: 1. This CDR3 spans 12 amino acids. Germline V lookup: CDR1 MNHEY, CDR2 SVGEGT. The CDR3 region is CASRQGPDTQYF. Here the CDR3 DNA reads TGTGCCAGCAGACAGGGGCCAGATACGCAGTATTTT.

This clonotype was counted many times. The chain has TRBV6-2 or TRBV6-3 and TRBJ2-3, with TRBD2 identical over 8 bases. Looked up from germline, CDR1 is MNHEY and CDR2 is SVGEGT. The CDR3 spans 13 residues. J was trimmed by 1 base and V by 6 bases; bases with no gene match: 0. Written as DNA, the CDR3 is TGTGCCAGCAGGACTAGCGGCACAGATACGCAGTATTTT. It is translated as CASRTSGTDTQYF.

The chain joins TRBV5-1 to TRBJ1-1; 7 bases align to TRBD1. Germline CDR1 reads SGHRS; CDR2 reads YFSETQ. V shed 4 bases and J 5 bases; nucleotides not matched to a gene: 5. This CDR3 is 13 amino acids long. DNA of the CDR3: TGCGCCAGCAGCCCTGAGGGGGCGACTGAAGCTTTCTTT. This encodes CASSPEGATEAFF.

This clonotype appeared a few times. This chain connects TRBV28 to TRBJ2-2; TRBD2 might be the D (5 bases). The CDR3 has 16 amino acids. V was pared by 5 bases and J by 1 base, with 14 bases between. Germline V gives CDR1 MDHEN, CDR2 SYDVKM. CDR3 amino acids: CASSPTSGVNTGELFF. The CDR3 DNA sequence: TGTGCCAGCAGTCCCACCTCCGGGGTGAACACCGGGGAGCTGTTTTTT.

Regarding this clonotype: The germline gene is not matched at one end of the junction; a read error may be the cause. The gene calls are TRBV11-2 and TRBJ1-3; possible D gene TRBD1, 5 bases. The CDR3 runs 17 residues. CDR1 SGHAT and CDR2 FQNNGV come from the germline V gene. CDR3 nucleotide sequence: TGTGACAGCAGCTCCCCACGGGCGGGGGGGTCTGGAAACACCATATATTTT. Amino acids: CDSSSPRAGGSGNTIYF.